This T cell receptor beta chain was sequenced in a study of T cell repertoires in cytomegalovirus infection. Study-level information: CMV epitopes that were recently identified and HLA-C-restricted were used alongside well-studied HLA-B-restricted ones. Public TCR beta signature analysis indicated the presence of both CMV infection and matching HLA type. Study findings and constraints: CMV-specific HLA-C-restricted TCR beta clonotypes dominated the ex vivo response. Cumulative public TCR beta family frequency identified CMV carriers with the relevant HLA.

Germline lookup yields CDR1 LGHNT and CDR2 FRNRAP. V lost 1 base to trimming and J lost 6 bases, with 10 bases between them. CDR3 length: 13 amino acids. About this clonotype: Its target is unknown.

One entry per CDR3 protein, called by TCRdb with MiXCR from the reads. The top ten clones hold under 15% of a sample with some 800,000 distinct CDR3 sequences, over 25% of them seen once. The sequences come from cultured CD8+ T cells from PBMCs, collected from culture after CMV antigen stimulation. The rearrangement joins TRBV12-5 to TRBJ2-7, with D unclear. This TCR derives from a human donor in good health (CMV status not recorded). Some clones in this sample may be carry-over from other donors' samples. Here the CDR3 DNA reads TGTGCTAGTGGTTTGGAAAAAGGTGGCGAGCAGTACTTC. This codes for CASGLEKGGEQYF.